These 22 T cell receptor beta chains came from one sample sequenced in a study of T cells after yellow fever vaccination. In TCRdb, the 5' RACE reads were re-called with MiXCR into one record per CDR3 protein. The sample has hundreds of thousands of distinct CDR3 sequences; around an eighth are singletons. The sample in question was PBMCs, obtained on the day of the yellow fever booster vaccination. The receptors were sampled from a young man who received the YFV17D yellow fever vaccine.

The table lists this clonotype with many counts. The chain is built from TRBV9 and TRBJ2-5; the D is unclear. The CDR3 loop spans 13 amino acids. Trimming pared 5 bases from V and 1 base from J, leaving 9 bases between. CDR1 is SGDLS, CDR2 YYNGEE, per germline. CDR3 DNA sequence: TGTGCCAGCAGTGTGGGCACCCAAGAGACCCAGTACTTC. It encodes CASSVGTQETQYF. Looking up the rest from reference TRBV9 and TRBJ2-5 gives the full variable domain: DSGVTQTPKHLITATGQRVTLRCSPRSGDLSVYWYQQSLDQGLQFLIQYYNGEERAKGNILERFSAQQFPDLHSELNLSSLELGDSALYFCASSVGTQETQYFGPGTRLLVL.

This clonotype has a handful of counts. CDR3 region: CSVGEASLYEQYF. The CDR3 DNA follows: TGCAGCGTTGGGGAGGCCTCACTCTACGAGCAGTACTTC. This sequence joins TRBV29-1 and TRBJ2-7; TRBD2 might be the D (6 bases). This CDR3 spans 13 amino acids. Looked up from germline, CDR1 is SQVTM and CDR2 is ANQGSEA. Trimming removed 4 bases at V and 3 bases at J, with 13 bases between.

The chain employs TRBV7-2 and TRBJ2-1, with TRBD1 matching 10 bases. The CDR3 has 14 amino acids. Germline V gene sequence: CDR1 SGHTA, CDR2 FQGNSA. V shed 7 bases, J shed 7 bases, and the junction held 7 bases outside the gene matches. CDR3 loop: CASKMTGGWNEQFF. CDR3 nucleotides: TGTGCCAGCAAGATGACAGGGGGCTGGAATGAGCAGTTCTTC.

This clonotype was seen more than once but under ten times. The V gene is TRBV12-3 or TRBV12-4, the J gene TRBJ2-2; unclear D gene. The CDR3 loop spans 14 amino acids. Trimming cost V 6 bases and J 1 base, with 9 bases left between them. The CDR3 sequence is CASRMSGNTGELFF. For the CDR3, the DNA is TGTGCCAGCAGAATGTCTGGGAACACCGGGGAGCTGTTTTTT.

This clonotype was picked up a small number of times. The chain couples TRBV13 to TRBJ1-6, with D perhaps matching TRBD1 (5 bases). Germline assignment: CDR1 PRHDT and CDR2 FYEKMQ (reference sequence). Trimming removed 4 bases at V and 8 bases at J, with 9 bases between. CDR3 length: 13 residues. The CDR3 coding sequence is TGTGCCAGCAGCTCGCGGGGGGATTCACCCCTCCACTTT. Translated: CASSSRGDSPLHF.

The genes are TRBV5-1 and TRBJ1-6; D not resolved. Germline V lookup: CDR1 SGHRS, CDR2 YFSETQ. CDR3 size: 14 residues. The V gene lost 0 bases and the J gene lost 6 bases, with 7 bases spanning the gap. CDR3 protein: CASSLGQSNSPLHF. DNA for the CDR3: TGCGCCAGCAGCTTGGGGCAGAGTAATTCACCCCTCCACTTT.

This CDR3 reads CASSSPSEDTQYF. CDR3 in DNA: TGTGCCAGCAGCTCCCCTTCTGAAGATACGCAGTATTTT. The chain recombines TRBV7-2 with TRBJ2-3; D ambiguous. The CDR3 loop spans 13 amino acids. Germline CDR1 SGHTA, CDR2 FQGNSA. The V end lost 4 bases, the J end lost 5 bases, and 10 bases lay between the germline ends.

J is TRBJ1-2 and V is TRBV20-1, with 7 bases that match TRBD1. CDR1 is DFQATT, CDR2 SNEGSKA, per germline (reference sequence). Trimming at V came to 0 bases and at J to 4 bases, leaving 5 bases not matched to a gene. The CDR3 has 14 amino acids. The CDR3 DNA sequence: TGCAGTGCTAGAGATATCGACAGGGTCTATGGCTACACCTTC. This sequence encodes CSARDIDRVYGYTF.

This clonotype was picked up a small number of times. The CDR3 loop reads CASSVVPTPGQLFF. CDR3 DNA sequence: TGTGCCAGCAGCGTAGTACCTACACCGGGACAGCTGTTCTTC. The rearrangement links TRBV9 to TRBJ2-1, with 7 positions matching TRBD1. The CDR3 consists of 14 residues. Germline-derived CDR1 and CDR2 are SGDLS and YYNGEE. Trimming took 0 bases from V and 15 from J; bases not matched to a gene: 12.

This clonotype was found a few times. The chain employs TRBV24-1 and TRBJ2-5; 8 bases are shared with TRBD1. Germline V gives CDR1 KGHDR, CDR2 SFDVKD. This CDR3 is 14 amino acids long. Trimming at V came to 3 bases and at J to 5 bases, leaving 4 bases not matched to a gene. The CDR3 DNA follows: TGTGCCACCAGTGATCCAGGGGGCAGGGAGACCCAGTACTTC. It translates to CATSDPGGRETQYF.

The rearrangement links TRBV7-9 to TRBJ2-3; TRBD2 aligns across 9 bases. Germline V gene sequence: CDR1 SEHNR, CDR2 FQNEAQ (reference sequence). V lost 7 bases and J lost 3; bases outside the gene matches: 8. This CDR3 is built from 15 residues. CDR3 region: CASTLTSGITDTQYF. CDR3 DNA: TGTGCCAGCACCTTGACTAGCGGCATTACAGATACGCAGTATTTT.

This clonotype was recorded a few times. V and J are TRBV12-3 or TRBV12-4 and TRBJ2-5; D not certain. V dropped 5 bases and J dropped 5 bases, with 18 bases sitting between them. This CDR3 has 15 amino acids. This CDR3 reads CASSKGDTQWETQYF. DNA for the CDR3: TGTGCCAGCAGTAAAGGTGACACACAGTGGGAGACCCAGTACTTC.

This clonotype was seen more than once but under ten times. The chain couples TRBV7-2 to TRBJ2-1, with TRBD1 matching 7 bases. This CDR3 contains 15 residues. Germline loops: CDR1 SGHTA, CDR2 FQGNSA. With V trimmed by 1 base and J by 7 bases, 7 bases remained unmatched. The CDR3 DNA sequence: TGTGCCAGCAGCTTAGGTCTCGGGACAGCGAATGAGCAGTTCTTC. This encodes CASSLGLGTANEQFF.

This clonotype was picked up a small number of times. The chain combines TRBV11-3 with TRBJ2-3; 8 bases fit TRBD2. The CDR3 is 14 residues long. CDR1 and CDR2 from the germline V gene are SGHNT and YENEEA. The trim removed 4 bases at V and 3 bases at J, leaving 3 bases unmatched. CDR3 in amino acids: CASSSTSATDTQYF. CDR3 nucleotide sequence: TGTGCCAGCAGCTCGACTAGCGCAACAGATACGCAGTATTTT.

This chain links TRBV20-1 with TRBJ2-7; 7 bases agree with TRBD2. Germline V gene data show CDR1 as DFQATT and CDR2 as SNEGSKA (reference sequence). Germline trimming cut 0 bases from V and 3 bases from J; bases unmatched to any gene: 5. CDR3 length: 14 amino acids. The CDR3 sequence is CSARDGWEGYEQYF. CDR3 nucleotide sequence: TGCAGTGCTAGAGATGGGTGGGAGGGCTACGAGCAGTACTTC.

The chain uses TRBV15 and TRBJ2-3; the D gene is possibly TRBD2 (5 bases). The CDR3 sequence is 17 residues long. The V gene lost 4 bases and the J gene lost 1 base, with 18 bases spanning the gap. Germline V lookup: CDR1 LNHNV, CDR2 YYDKDF (reference sequence). The CDR3 region has the DNA TGTGCCACCAGCAAACCCCCGGAGAGGGTCGGCACAGATACGCAGTATTTT. Translated: CATSKPPERVGTDTQYF.

This clonotype has a handful of counts. The gene calls are TRBV20-1 and TRBJ1-6, with TRBD1 matching over 10 bases. The CDR3 spans 15 residues. J was trimmed by 9 bases and V by 6 bases; bases with no gene match: 11. Germline V lookup: CDR1 DFQATT, CDR2 SNEGSKA (reference sequence). The CDR3 DNA follows: TGCAGTGCCCGGACAGGGGGTAAATGGTCTTCACCCCTCCACTTT. Translated: CSARTGGKWSSPLHF.

V usage is TRBV11-2 and J usage is TRBJ2-2, with TRBD2 matching over 10 bases. Germline loops: CDR1 SGHAT, CDR2 FQNNGV. This CDR3 has 16 residues. V lost 2 bases and J lost 7; bases outside the gene matches: 7. The CDR3 DNA reads as TGTGCCAGCAGCTTACCTAGCGGGAGAGTCGGCGGGGAGCTGTTTTTT. Its translation is CASSLPSGRVGGELFF.

There are a few counts of this clonotype. The chain carries TRBV25-1 and TRBJ1-2; D call uncertain. CDR3 length equals 11 residues. Trimming took 3 bases from V and 4 from J, leaving 3 bases between them. Looked up from germline, CDR1 is MGHDK and CDR2 is SYGVNS. The CDR3 protein is CASSDLYGYTF. The CDR3, as DNA: TGTGCCAGCAGTGACCTCTATGGCTACACCTTC.

There are a few counts of this clonotype. The CDR3 nucleotides are TGCAGTGCCTTCCGACAGGGCGGCCAGCCCCAGCATTTT. Translating it yields CSAFRQGGQPQHF. The genes are TRBV20-1 and TRBJ1-5; 7 bases align to TRBD1. CDR3 length: 13 amino acids. V gave up 6 bases and J gave up 7 bases; unmatched junction bases: 9. CDR1 DFQATT and CDR2 SNEGSKA come from the germline V gene (reference sequence).

The V gene is TRBV12-3 or TRBV12-4, the J gene TRBJ2-3; 10 nucleotides agree with TRBD2. Trimming cost V 6 bases and J 1 base; bases outside gene matches: 1. The CDR3 covers 14 residues. CDR3 amino acids: CASRGTSGTDTQYF. The CDR3 DNA is TGTGCCAGCAGGGGGACTAGCGGCACAGATACGCAGTATTTT.

There are a few counts of this clonotype. V and J are TRBV7-2 and TRBJ2-1; D is unresolved. The ends were cut back, 2 bases at V and 8 bases at J, with 13 bases in the middle. The CDR3 is 14 residues long. Germline loops: CDR1 SGHTA, CDR2 FQGNSA. The CDR3 loop reads CASSLHSRRYEQFF. The CDR3 DNA sequence: TGTGCCAGCAGCTTACATTCTAGAAGATATGAGCAGTTCTTC.